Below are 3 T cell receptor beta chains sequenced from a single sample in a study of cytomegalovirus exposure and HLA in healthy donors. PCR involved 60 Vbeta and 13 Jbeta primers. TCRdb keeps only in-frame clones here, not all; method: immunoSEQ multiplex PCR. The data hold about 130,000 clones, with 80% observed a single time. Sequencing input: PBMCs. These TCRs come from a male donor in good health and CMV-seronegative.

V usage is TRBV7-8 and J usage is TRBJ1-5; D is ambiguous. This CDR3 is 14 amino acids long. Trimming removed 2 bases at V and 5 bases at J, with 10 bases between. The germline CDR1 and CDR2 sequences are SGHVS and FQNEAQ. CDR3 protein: CASSLRDTYQPQHF. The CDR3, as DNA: TGTGCCAGCAGCTTACGAGACACCTATCAGCCCCAGCATTTT.

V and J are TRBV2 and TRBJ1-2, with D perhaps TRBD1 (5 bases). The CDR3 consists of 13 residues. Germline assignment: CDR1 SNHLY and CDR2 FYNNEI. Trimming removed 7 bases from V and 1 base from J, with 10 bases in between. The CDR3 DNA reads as TGTGCCAGCACTACGACAGATAACTATGGCTACACCTTC. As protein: CASTTTDNYGYTF. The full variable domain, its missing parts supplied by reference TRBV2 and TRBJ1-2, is EPEVTQTPSHQVTQMGQEVILRCVPISNHLYFYWYRQILGQKVEFLVSFYNNEISEKSEIFDDQFSVERPDGSNFTLKIRSTKLEDSAMYFCASTTTDNYGYTFGSGTRLTVV.

CDR3 residues: CASSSKGREKRDQPQHF. The CDR3 bases are TGTGCCAGCAGTTCAAAGGGGAGGGAGAAGAGGGATCAGCCCCAGCATTTT. The chain links TRBV28 to TRBJ1-5; weak D call: TRBD1 (5 bases). Germline CDR1 reads MDHEN; CDR2 reads SYDVKM. V gave up 4 bases and J gave up 5 bases, with 21 bases separating them. The CDR3 covers 17 residues.